The next 26 T cell receptor beta chains were all read from a single sample in a study of T cell responses to AZD1222 COVID-19 vaccine. Clones were sequenced by immunoSEQ multiplex PCR, and TCRdb holds only the in-frame ones, with some missing. The sample includes 130,000 or so clones, 92% of them seen just once. The starting material was peripheral blood, obtained on day 0 of AZD1222 vaccination. The receptors shown here come from an adult in good health.

In DNA, the CDR3 is TGTGCCAGCAGCCGAGGCAGGGGGTTCTCCTATGGCTACACCTTC. Encoded protein: CASSRGRGFSYGYTF. The J gene is TRBJ1-2, the V gene TRBV5-4; 7 positions match TRBD1. This CDR3 region has 15 residues. Germline V lookup: CDR1 SGHNT, CDR2 YYREEE (reference sequence). V dropped 4 bases and J dropped 4; count of bases not matched to a gene: 10.

The chain couples TRBV13 to TRBJ1-1; 8 positions match TRBD1. This CDR3 is built from 18 residues. Trimming at V came to 1 base and at J to 6 bases, leaving 16 bases not matched to a gene. Germline V lookup: CDR1 PRHDT, CDR2 FYEKMQ (reference sequence). The CDR3 DNA is TGTGCCAGCAGCTTAGACCCGGACAGGGTTCGCCGTAATCCTGAAGCTTTCTTT. Protein product: CASSLDPDRVRRNPEAFF.

The V call is TRBV6-5, the J call TRBJ2-1; D tentatively fits TRBD1 or TRBD2 (5 bases each). In germline, CDR1 is MNHEY, CDR2 SVGAGI. This CDR3 contains 15 residues. Trimming shortened V by 2 bases and J by 4 bases, and 12 bases separated the two germline ends. CDR3 DNA sequence: TGTGCCAGCAGTTACCCCGGGGCCAGGTACAATGAGCAGTTCTTC. It specifies CASSYPGARYNEQFF.

The chain links TRBV6-2 or TRBV6-3 to TRBJ2-6; 9 bases map to TRBD1. This CDR3 region has 18 residues. Germline V gives CDR1 MNHEY, CDR2 SVGEGT. The V and J ends lost 2 bases and 4 bases, in that order; junction bases with no gene match: 9. The CDR3 bases are TGTGCCAGCAGTTACGCTTACGGGACAGGGACCGGGGCCAACGTCCTGACTTTC. Translated, it gives CASSYAYGTGTGANVLTF.

Notes on this clone: The same CDR3 can be traced to other DNA sequences in this sample. J is TRBJ1-3 and V is TRBV7-9; unclear D gene. The length of the CDR3 is 13 residues. Trimming took off 3 bases at V and 0 bases at J, with 3 bases between the two ends. The germline V gene has CDR1 SEHNR and CDR2 FQNEAQ (reference sequence). CDR3 sequence (DNA): TGTGCCAGCAGCTTGGGCTCTGGAAACACCATATATTTT. Translation gives CASSLGSGNTIYF.

The genes are TRBV7-2 and TRBJ2-2; 8 positions agree with TRBD2. Per the germline V gene, CDR1 is SGHTA and CDR2 is FQGNSA. The CDR3 consists of 16 residues. The V gene end was trimmed by 2 bases and the J gene end by 4 bases; junction bases not matched to a gene: 6. The CDR3: CASSLRIAGSTGELFF. CDR3 DNA sequence: TGTGCCAGCAGCTTAAGAATAGCGGGAAGCACCGGGGAGCTGTTTTTT.

The J gene is TRBJ2-6, the V gene TRBV10-3; D gene ambiguous. The CDR3 runs 13 residues. Germline assignment: CDR1 ENHRY and CDR2 SYGVKD. Deletions cut 10 bases from V and 3 bases from J, with 10 bases between. CDR3 protein: CATHSSGANVLTF. The CDR3 DNA reads as TGTGCCACCCACAGCAGTGGGGCCAACGTCCTGACTTTC.

The chain joins TRBV30 to TRBJ2-7, with D uncertain. The CDR3 is 13 residues long. Between the trimmed V and J ends, which lost 3 bases and 4 bases, there was a span of 13 bases. Germline loops: CDR1 GTSNPN, CDR2 SVGIG (reference sequence). CDR3 DNA: TGTGCCTGGAGGATCACCTGGGAATACGAGCAGTACTTC. As protein: CAWRITWEYEQYF.

The chain is built from TRBV11-3 and TRBJ1-2, with no clear D. The germline gives CDR1 SGHNT, CDR2 YENEEA. The germline V and J ends were trimmed by 3 bases and 2 bases, with 7 bases remaining between them. The CDR3 contains 13 residues. The CDR3 is CASSFLSNYGYTF. The CDR3, as DNA: TGTGCCAGCAGCTTTCTTTCGAACTATGGCTACACCTTC.

The V gene is TRBV10-3, the J gene TRBJ1-5, with TRBD1 matching 8 bases. CDR1 and CDR2 (germline): ENHRY, SYGVKD. The J segment lost 3 bases and the V segment lost 6 bases, leaving 1 base of the junction unmatched. This CDR3 is 13 amino acids long. The CDR3 bases are TGTGCCATCAGGGGACAGGTCAATCAGCCCCAGCATTTT. As protein: CAIRGQVNQPQHF.

V and J are TRBV7-9 and TRBJ2-5; TRBD2 might be the D (5 bases). CDR1 is SEHNR and CDR2 is FQNEAQ in the germline V gene (reference sequence). Trimming left V 6 bases short and J 2 bases short, with 7 bases between. This CDR3 is 12 amino acids long. CDR3 DNA sequence: TGTGCCAGCAGAGACTATCAAGAGACCCAGTACTTC. Translated, it gives CASRDYQETQYF. The complete variable domain, with remaining parts taken from reference TRBV7-9 and TRBJ2-5, reads DTGVSQNPRHKITKRGQNVTFRCDPISEHNRLYWYRQTLGQGPEFLTYFQNEAQLEKSRLLSDRFSAERPKGSFSTLEIQRTEQGDSAMYLCASRDYQETQYFGPGTRLLVL.

This chain connects TRBV9 to TRBJ1-1, with D hard to call. Germline values: CDR1 SGDLS, CDR2 YYNGEE. The germline V and J ends were trimmed by 0 bases and 2 bases, with 8 bases remaining between them. The CDR3 covers 14 residues. CDR3 DNA: TGTGCCAGCAGCGTAGAACAGAGTAACACTGAAGCTTTCTTT. Its protein is CASSVEQSNTEAFF.

The V gene is TRBV6-6, the J gene TRBJ2-1; possible D gene TRBD2, 6 bases. The CDR3 sequence is 17 residues long. Germline lookup yields CDR1 MNHNY and CDR2 SVGAGI (reference sequence). Trimming stripped 5 bases from V and 6 bases from J, with 23 bases between. CDR3 sequence: CASSPPLISGRSNEQFF. In DNA form, the CDR3 reads TGTGCCAGCAGTCCCCCCCTGATCTCAGGGAGGAGCAATGAGCAGTTCTTC.

The chain joins TRBV6-4 to TRBJ1-5; D may be TRBD1 (5 bases). CDR3 length: 21 residues. V was cut by 0 bases and J by 0 bases, with 24 bases left in between. The germline V gene has CDR1 MRHNA and CDR2 SNTAGT. Written as DNA, the CDR3 is TGTGCCAGCAGTGACTCGAAAGGTGACAGAAATCTTATCCCTAGCAATCAGCCCCAGCATTTT. Its protein is CASSDSKGDRNLIPSNQPQHF.

The gene calls are TRBV5-1 and TRBJ2-5; possibly TRBD1 for D (5 bases). The CDR3 totals 14 residues. Deletions cut 3 bases from V and 3 bases from J, with 12 bases between. The germline CDR1 and CDR2 sequences are SGHRS and YFSETQ. The CDR3 protein is CASSSQGTEETQYF. The DNA for the CDR3 is TGCGCCAGCAGCTCCCAGGGTACGGAAGAGACCCAGTACTTC.

This clone was seen once. A read error may account for a junction end that differs from germline. V gene TRBV6-5 combines with J gene TRBJ1-1; 9 positions agree with TRBD1. This CDR3 is built from 15 residues. Germline CDR1 is MNHEY and CDR2 is SVGAGI. The CDR3 loop reads CASSRTTGGDPEAFF. The CDR3 bases are TGTGCCAGCAGCCGAACCACAGGGGGCGACCCTGAGGCTTTCTTT.

This CDR3 is CAYEGEVGNQPQHF. The CDR3 DNA reads TGTGCCTACGAGGGCGAGGTAGGGAATCAGCCCCAGCATTTT. The rearrangement uses TRBV2 and TRBJ1-5; D not certain. V lost 11 bases and J 4 bases, leaving 18 bases between the germline ends. CDR3 length equals 14 residues. Germline V lookup: CDR1 SNHLY, CDR2 FYNNEI.

This rearrangement joins TRBV5-5 to TRBJ1-2, with TRBD1 matching 9 bases. V shed 1 base, J shed 5 bases, and the junction held 3 bases outside the gene matches. The germline gives CDR1 SGHKS, CDR2 YYEKEE (reference sequence). The CDR3 runs to 14 residues. Here the CDR3 DNA reads TGTGCCAGCAGCTTGTCACAGGGGGCATATGGCTACACCTTC. This translates into CASSLSQGAYGYTF.

The table lists this clone with a few counts. The chain uses TRBV7-9 and TRBJ2-7, with D perhaps assigned TRBD1 or TRBD2 (5 bases each). The CDR3 has 15 amino acids. Per the germline V gene, CDR1 is SEHNR and CDR2 is FQNEAQ (reference sequence). Trimming stripped 1 base from V and 2 bases from J, with 12 bases between. This chain's CDR3 is CASSLVGDRTYEQYF. The CDR3 DNA reads as TGTGCCAGCAGCTTAGTGGGGGACCGGACCTACGAGCAGTACTTC.

V and J are TRBV6-1 and TRBJ1-1; TRBD1 is a possible D gene (6 bases). Trimming removed 0 bases at V and 11 bases at J, with 10 bases between. Looked up from germline, CDR1 is MNHNS and CDR2 is SASEGT. The CDR3 sequence is 12 residues long. The CDR3 region has the DNA TGTGCCAGCAGTGAAGCGAGGGGGGGCGCTTTCTTT. This translates into CASSEARGGAFF.

The genes are TRBV12-3 or TRBV12-4 and TRBJ1-2; TRBD1 might be the D (5 bases). CDR3 size: 13 residues. Trimming took 3 bases from V and 8 from J, leaving 13 bases between them. The CDR3 DNA reads TGTGCCAGCAGTTTCGGGCAGGGAGAAGGCTACACCTTC. Translating gives CASSFGQGEGYTF.

The rearrangement uses TRBV29-1 and TRBJ2-3; D is uncertain. This CDR3 comprises 14 residues. The ends were cut back, 7 bases at V and 7 bases at J, with 21 bases in the middle. Germline lookup yields CDR1 SQVTM and CDR2 ANQGSEA. The CDR3 loop reads CSAQGLVPRYTQYF. CDR3 DNA sequence: TGCAGCGCCCAAGGGTTGGTGCCCAGGTATACGCAGTATTTT.

The J gene is TRBJ2-2, the V gene TRBV7-2, with D perhaps matching TRBD1 or TRBD2 (5 bases each). The CDR3 loop spans 15 amino acids. The germline V gene encodes CDR1 SGHTA and CDR2 FQGNSA. Deletions cut 0 bases from V and 4 bases from J, with 9 bases between. CDR3 bases: TGTGCCAGCAGCTTAGCGCTTGGGGGCACCGGGGAGCTGTTTTTT. Translation: CASSLALGGTGELFF.

This chain uses TRBV19 with TRBJ1-2; D not certain. Trimming shortened V by 5 bases and J by 4 bases, and 8 bases separated the two germline ends. Germline CDR1 is LNHDA and CDR2 is SQIVND (reference sequence). The CDR3 covers 12 residues. As DNA, the CDR3 is TGTGCCAGTAGTTCGGCGGGCTATGGCTACACCTTC. Encoded protein: CASSSAGYGYTF.

The chain uses TRBV7-8 and TRBJ2-1; TRBD1 matches 8 bases. Germline V lookup: CDR1 SGHVS, CDR2 FQNEAQ. V was pared by 6 bases and J by 5 bases, with 12 bases of the junction left unmatched. This CDR3 spans 16 amino acids. The CDR3 nucleotides are TGTGCCAGCAGAGTAGATGCGGGGACAGGTCACAATGAGCAGTTCTTC. Encoded protein: CASRVDAGTGHNEQFF.

Concerning this clone itself: Distinct nucleotide sequences in the sample also encode this CDR3. The genes are TRBV27 and TRBJ2-2, with D perhaps TRBD1 or TRBD2 (5 bases each). The germline gives CDR1 MNHEY, CDR2 SMNVEV (reference sequence). Trimming removed 2 bases from V and 5 bases from J, with 6 bases in between. CDR3 length: 13 amino acids. The CDR3 DNA reads TGTGCCAGCAGTTTAGGGGGTACCGGGGAGCTGTTTTTT. It encodes CASSLGGTGELFF.